A single sample is the source of the 26 T cell receptor beta chains below, sequenced in a study of spatial heterogeneity in lung cancer. Study findings and constraints: Tracking of tumor mutation counts was seen in expanded intratumoral alpha and beta TCR counts.

Time point given: sample taken at primary tumor resection. TCRdb reprocessed the 5' RACE reads with MiXCR, giving one entry per CDR3 protein. Among thousands of distinct CDR3 sequences listed, approximately 4% were seen once. These receptors have no known antigen. The sequences come from lung tumor tissue, collected at surgery. These receptors were obtained from a male donor with early-stage non-small cell lung cancer.

By share, this clonotype counts as medium-sized. A junction end diverges from the germline sequence, so it may reflect a read error. This chain connects TRBV14 to TRBJ2-5; tentatively, D is TRBD1 (6 bases). Germline V gives CDR1 SGHDN, CDR2 FVKESK. The CDR3 loop spans 13 amino acids. The CDR3 coding sequence is TGTGCCAGCAGCCGACAGGCGCAAGGGACCCAGTACTTC. Translating gives CASSRQAQGTQYF.

Sample share makes this clonotype medium-sized (0.01 to 0.1%). V gene TRBV7-8 combines with J gene TRBJ1-4, with D possibly TRBD1 on 6 matching bases. The CDR3 length is 16 residues. Deletions cut 1 base from V and 8 bases from J, with 17 bases between. CDR1 and CDR2 (germline): SGHVS, FQNEAQ. The CDR3 DNA sequence: TGTGCCAGCAGCTTAGGCCCGGGGGGCATAGAGGAAAAACTGTTTTTT. Translating it yields CASSLGPGGIEEKLFF. Together with reference TRBV7-8 and TRBJ1-4, the CDR3 gives the full variable domain: GAGVSQSPRYKVAKRGQDVALRCDPISGHVSLFWYQQALGQGPEFLTYFQNEAQLDKSGLPSDRFFAERPEGSVSTLKIQRTQQEDSAVYLCASSLGPGGIEEKLFFGSGTQLSVL.

This clonotype is labeled as large. J is TRBJ2-5 and V is TRBV3-1, with D uncertain. The CDR3 is made up of 15 amino acids. Between the trimmed V and J ends, which lost 2 bases and 3 bases, there was a span of 13 bases. Germline V gene data show CDR1 as LGHDT and CDR2 as YNNKEL (reference sequence). CDR3 protein: CASSQRHWTKETQYF. The CDR3 DNA follows: TGTGCCAGCAGCCAAAGGCACTGGACCAAAGAGACCCAGTACTTC.

The chain is built from TRBV18 and TRBJ2-1, with D hard to call. Per germline, CDR1 KGHSH and CDR2 LQKENI. The CDR3 is made up of 15 amino acids. Trimming removed 3 bases at V and 3 bases at J, with 12 bases between. The CDR3 sequence is CASSPRSLIYNEQFF. CDR3 DNA: TGTGCCAGCTCACCCCGATCCCTCATCTACAATGAGCAGTTCTTC. The full variable domain, in which reference TRBV18 and TRBJ2-1 provide the parts outside the CDR3, is NAGVMQNPRHLVRRRGQEARLRCSPMKGHSHVYWYRQLPEEGLKFMVYLQKENIIDESGMPKERFSAEFPKEGPSILRIQQVVRGDSAAYFCASSPRSLIYNEQFFGPGTRLTVL.

This clonotype is judged medium-sized. V gene TRBV6-6 combines with J gene TRBJ1-5; TRBD1 is a possible D gene (5 bases). Between the trimmed V and J ends, which lost 2 bases and 3 bases, there was a span of 23 bases. The CDR3 extends over 19 amino acids. Germline V CDR1 and CDR2: MNHNY, SVGAGI (reference sequence). In DNA, the CDR3 is TGTGCCAGCAGTTACCCGCCAGGAAGACAGTCCCTTACCAATCAGCCCCAGCATTTT. Amino acid sequence: CASSYPPGRQSLTNQPQHF.

This clonotype was found many times. This sequence joins TRBV7-9 and TRBJ2-5; D possibly corresponds to TRBD1 (5 bases). Trimming stripped 6 bases from V and 3 bases from J, with 11 bases between. The germline V gene encodes CDR1 SEHNR and CDR2 FQNEAQ (reference sequence). The CDR3 is made up of 13 amino acids. CDR3 DNA: TGTGCCAGCAGAGGGGCGCACGAAGAGACCCAGTACTTC. It translates to CASRGAHEETQYF. The variable domain in full, with the rest retrieved from reference TRBV7-9 and TRBJ2-5, is DTGVSQNPRHKITKRGQNVTFRCDPISEHNRLYWYRQTLGQGPEFLTYFQNEAQLEKSRLLSDRFSAERPKGSFSTLEIQRTEQGDSAMYLCASRGAHEETQYFGPGTRLLVL.

V gene TRBV9 combines with J gene TRBJ1-2; D remains ambiguous. The germline V gene has CDR1 SGDLS and CDR2 YYNGEE. Trimming pared 3 bases from V and 4 bases from J, leaving 13 bases between. CDR3 length: 14 amino acids. The CDR3 DNA reads TGTGCCAGCAGCGAAGGAACCGAGGGCTATGGCTACACCTTC. Translated: CASSEGTEGYGYTF. Together with reference TRBV9 and TRBJ1-2, the CDR3 gives the full variable domain: DSGVTQTPKHLITATGQRVTLRCSPRSGDLSVYWYQQSLDQGLQFLIQYYNGEERAKGNILERFSAQQFPDLHSELNLSSLELGDSALYFCASSEGTEGYGYTFGSGTRLTVV.

In this sample, this clonotype turned up many times. The chain links TRBV20-1 to TRBJ1-1; no clear D gene. Germline V gene data show CDR1 as DFQATT and CDR2 as SNEGSKA (reference sequence). Trimming cost V 3 bases and J 0 bases, with 2 bases left between them. This CDR3 contains 11 residues. This CDR3 is CSASVNTEAFF. The CDR3 region has the DNA TGCAGTGCTAGTGTGAACACTGAAGCTTTCTTT.

In its sample, this clonotype was seen many times. This chain joins TRBV5-6 and TRBJ2-5; D is ambiguous. The CDR3 is 11 amino acids. V lost 1 base and J lost 4, with 2 bases in between. Germline values: CDR1 SGHDT, CDR2 YYEEEE. The CDR3 here is CASSLRETQYF. As DNA, the CDR3 is TGTGCCAGCAGCTTGCGAGAGACCCAGTACTTC.

Judged by abundance, this clonotype is medium-sized (0.01 to 0.1%). The chain carries TRBV5-5 and TRBJ2-5; 11 bases are shared with TRBD2. This CDR3 has 15 residues. CDR1 SGHKS and CDR2 YYEKEE come from the germline V gene (reference sequence). V lost 3 bases, J lost 4 bases, and 5 bases stayed unmatched. The CDR3 DNA reads TGTGCCAGCAGCTCGGGACTAGCGGCGAGAGAGACCCAGTACTTC. It specifies CASSSGLAARETQYF.

By proportion, this clonotype is medium-sized. The chain recombines TRBV7-9 with TRBJ1-1, with 9 nucleotides matching TRBD1. Germline values: CDR1 SEHNR, CDR2 FQNEAQ (reference sequence). There are 15 residues in the CDR3. After removal of 3 bases from V and 5 bases from J, the junction contained 7 bases not matched to a gene. Here the CDR3 reads CASSLDRGWDTEAFF. The CDR3 DNA sequence: TGTGCCAGCAGCTTGGACAGGGGATGGGATACTGAAGCTTTCTTT.

By sample share, this clonotype is medium-sized. Written as DNA, the CDR3 is TGTGCCAGCAGCTTGGGGTCAGGGGGCACTGAAGCTTTCTTT. It is translated as CASSLGSGGTEAFF. V is TRBV5-4 and J is TRBJ1-1, with 7 nucleotides matching TRBD1. The CDR3 sequence is 14 residues long. J was trimmed by 4 bases and V by 0 bases; bases with no gene match: 3. CDR1 and CDR2 (germline): SGHNT, YYREEE (reference sequence).

Many counts were recorded for this clonotype. This chain joins TRBV11-1 and TRBJ1-6; no clear D. Trimming pared 5 bases from V and 6 bases from J, leaving 8 bases between. The germline CDR1 and CDR2 sequences are SGHAT and FQDESV (reference sequence). The CDR3 is 13 residues long. CDR3 in amino acids: CASSPGINSPLHF. In nucleotides, the CDR3 is TGTGCCAGCAGCCCCGGAATTAATTCACCCCTCCACTTT.

This clonotype showed up just a few times. The chain recombines TRBV4-3 with TRBJ2-1; D ambiguous. Germline V gene sequence: CDR1 LGHNA, CDR2 YSLEER. The ends were cut back, 1 base at V and 0 bases at J, with 10 bases in the middle. The CDR3 totals 16 residues. The CDR3 region is CASSQGDGSSYNEQFF. CDR3 bases: TGCGCCAGCAGCCAAGGTGATGGAAGCTCCTACAATGAGCAGTTCTTC.

In this sample, this clonotype is medium-sized. J is TRBJ1-1 and V is TRBV12-3 or TRBV12-4; maybe TRBD1 (5 bases). Between the trimmed V and J ends, which lost 3 bases and 4 bases, there was a span of 12 bases. The CDR3 is made up of 14 amino acids. The CDR3 reads CASSFRAEGTEAFF. In DNA form, the CDR3 reads TGTGCCAGCAGTTTCAGGGCAGAAGGCACTGAAGCTTTCTTT.

This clonotype was observed many times. V usage is TRBV4-2 and J usage is TRBJ1-1, with D perhaps matching TRBD1 (6 bases). This CDR3 region has 14 residues. Germline V CDR1 and CDR2: LGHNA, YNFKEQ. Trimming pared 2 bases from V and 2 bases from J, leaving 9 bases between. The CDR3 is CASSQQGTNTEAFF. DNA for the CDR3: TGTGCCAGCAGCCAACAGGGGACAAACACTGAAGCTTTCTTT.

This clonotype has at least ten counts. V is TRBV29-1 and J is TRBJ1-2, with a possible D match to TRBD1 (6 bases). Trimming removed 4 bases from V and 4 bases from J, with 13 bases in between. The CDR3 covers 13 residues. CDR1 and CDR2 (germline): SQVTM, ANQGSEA. This CDR3 is CSVVITGIYGYTF. CDR3 DNA: TGCAGCGTTGTAATCACAGGGATCTATGGCTACACCTTC. The full variable domain, its missing parts supplied by reference TRBV29-1 and TRBJ1-2, is SAVISQKPSRDICQRGTSLTIQCQVDSQVTMMFWYRQQPGQSLTLIATANQGSEATYESGFVIDKFPISRPNLTFSTLTVSNMSPEDSSIYLCSVVITGIYGYTFGSGTRLTVV.

This clonotype was recorded many times. The rearrangement joins TRBV29-1 to TRBJ2-7; TRBD2 aligns across 7 bases. CDR1 SQVTM and CDR2 ANQGSEA come from the germline V gene. The CDR3 runs to 20 residues. The V gene end was trimmed by 5 bases and the J gene end by 3 bases; junction bases not matched to a gene: 28. The CDR3 is CSVFSDTRLDLAGVLYEQYV. The CDR3 DNA sequence: TGCAGCGTTTTTTCCGACACCCGTCTTGATCTGGCGGGAGTCCTCTACGAGCAGTACGTC.

In this sample, this clonotype turned up many times. The chain links TRBV27 to TRBJ2-1; unclear D gene. Trimming shortened V by 2 bases and J by 6 bases, and 23 bases separated the two germline ends. The CDR3 extends over 18 amino acids. CDR1 is MNHEY and CDR2 is SMNVEV in the germline V gene (reference sequence). The CDR3 DNA reads as TGTGCCAGCAGTTTAGAGGCCCCGGGCAGCTTGTTGGGCAATGAGCAGTTCTTC. It translates to CASSLEAPGSLLGNEQFF.

This clonotype was seen at least ten times. The chain has TRBV29-1 and TRBJ2-5; 11 nucleotides agree with TRBD2. With 5 bases clipped from V and 3 bases from J, the junction kept 2 bases outside the gene matches. This CDR3 spans 13 amino acids. Germline V lookup: CDR1 SQVTM, CDR2 ANQGSEA. CDR3 protein: CSVLTSGKETQYF. Written as DNA, the CDR3 is TGCAGCGTTTTGACTAGCGGGAAAGAGACCCAGTACTTC. The whole variable domain, remainder taken from reference TRBV29-1 and TRBJ2-5, is SAVISQKPSRDICQRGTSLTIQCQVDSQVTMMFWYRQQPGQSLTLIATANQGSEATYESGFVIDKFPISRPNLTFSTLTVSNMSPEDSSIYLCSVLTSGKETQYFGPGTRLLVL.

This clonotype is medium-sized. CDR3 sequence (DNA): TGTGCCACCAGTGATTTGTATAGTTACCAGAACACCGGGGAGCTGTTTTTT. Amino acid sequence: CATSDLYSYQNTGELFF. V usage is TRBV24-1 and J usage is TRBJ2-2, with no clear D. Per germline, CDR1 KGHDR and CDR2 SFDVKD. V lost 0 bases and J lost 1, with 11 bases in between. The CDR3 spans 17 residues.

This clonotype is medium-sized in the sample. This chain connects TRBV7-2 to TRBJ1-2; TRBD1 matches at 10 bases. CDR3 size: 15 residues. The junction had 7 bases not matched to a gene; V was cut back by 4 bases and J by 5 bases. Germline assignment: CDR1 SGHTA and CDR2 FQGNSA. This chain's CDR3 is CASSSQDRGIYGYTF. In DNA form, the CDR3 reads TGTGCCAGCAGCTCCCAGGACAGGGGGATATATGGCTACACCTTC.

This chain uses TRBV7-4 with TRBJ2-7; tentatively, D is TRBD2 (6 bases). CDR1 SGHVT and CDR2 SQSDAQ come from the germline V gene. The length of the CDR3 is 16 residues. V was trimmed by 1 base and J by 0 bases, leaving 13 bases between them. The CDR3 here is CASSLVTGLLSYEQYF. For the CDR3, the DNA is TGTGCCAGCAGCTTAGTTACGGGACTCCTCTCCTACGAGCAGTACTTC.

By sample share, this clonotype is medium-sized. The chain carries TRBV10-3 and TRBJ2-7, with D hard to call. Germline CDR1 ENHRY, CDR2 SYGVKD. The CDR3 has 14 residues. Trimming stripped 6 bases from V and 0 bases from J, with 12 bases between. The CDR3 coding sequence is TGTGCCATCAGCCGTCTCCATGGCTCCTACGAGCAGTACTTC. Translated: CAISRLHGSYEQYF.

This clonotype is medium-sized within its sample. V usage is TRBV27 and J usage is TRBJ2-3; perhaps TRBD1 as D (6 bases). CDR3 length: 15 amino acids. The V end was cut by 3 bases, the J end by 0 bases, with 10 bases between. Looked up from germline, CDR1 is MNHEY and CDR2 is SMNVEV (reference sequence). The CDR3 sequence is CASSFRGQSTDTQYF. DNA for the CDR3: TGTGCCAGCAGTTTCCGAGGACAGAGCACAGATACGCAGTATTTT.

The chain links TRBV5-4 to TRBJ2-3; 9 nucleotides match TRBD2. From germline, CDR1 is SGHNT and CDR2 YYREEE (reference sequence). J lost 3 bases, V lost 1 base, and 6 bases had no gene match. This CDR3 is 16 amino acids long. The CDR3 DNA reads as TGTGCCAGCAGCTTGTGGATTGCGGGAGGGACAGATACGCAGTATTTT. Translation: CASSLWIAGGTDTQYF.